A single sample is the source of the 29 T cell receptor beta chains below, sequenced in a study of shared clonotypes between healthy human individuals. This table comes from immunoSEQ multiplex PCR, and its TCRdb copy is limited to in-frame clones, with some not included. The table shows some 2,000,000 clones, with 90% to 96% occurring only once. The specimen was naive CD4+ T cells sorted from blood. The subset here: CD45RA+ positively selected. The origin of the receptors is a man aged 18 to 29 in good health.

The chain carries TRBV5-1 and TRBJ1-2; perhaps TRBD1 as D (6 bases). This CDR3 contains 15 residues. CDR1 is SGHRS, CDR2 YFSETQ, per germline. Trimming pared 3 bases from V and 8 bases from J, leaving 20 bases between. CDR3 DNA: TGCGCCAGCAGCTCTTGGACAGAATCCTTAGGGGGCTACACCTTC. As protein: CASSSWTESLGGYTF.

With respect to this clone: The sample holds other DNA sequences that translate to the same CDR3. The chain carries TRBV28 and TRBJ2-1, with D possibly being TRBD2 (5 bases). This CDR3 is 15 amino acids long. Germline V gene sequence: CDR1 MDHEN, CDR2 SYDVKM. Deletions cut 3 bases from V and 1 base from J, with 10 bases between. As DNA, the CDR3 is TGTGCCAGCAGTTTGAGCGGCGGGTCCTACAATGAGCAGTTCTTC. Translating it yields CASSLSGGSYNEQFF.

J is TRBJ2-7 and V is TRBV6-5, with D maybe TRBD1 (6 bases). The CDR3 is made up of 15 amino acids. The germline V gene has CDR1 MNHEY and CDR2 SVGAGI. Trimming removed 5 bases at V and 2 bases at J, with 16 bases between. CDR3 sequence: CASSPRGGRTYEQYF. Here the CDR3 DNA reads TGTGCCAGCAGTCCCAGAGGGGGTCGGACCTACGAGCAGTACTTC.

The genes are TRBV5-5 and TRBJ1-6; D ambiguous. The CDR3 is made up of 16 amino acids. V was shortened by 2 bases and J by 0 bases, with 9 bases between the two germline ends. CDR1 is SGHKS, CDR2 YYEKEE, per germline (reference sequence). The CDR3 DNA follows: TGTGCCAGCAGCTTCTTCGAGAGCTCCTATAATTCACCCCTCCACTTT. Protein product: CASSFFESSYNSPLHF.

The V call is TRBV30, the J call TRBJ2-2; possibly TRBD1 or TRBD2 for D (5 bases each). Germline CDR1 is GTSNPN and CDR2 is SVGIG (reference sequence). The CDR3 runs to 18 residues. V lost 3 bases and J 1 base, leaving 21 bases between the germline ends. DNA of the CDR3: TGTGCCTGGAGGAAGTCGGGACCGGTAAACTTGAACACCGGGGAGCTGTTTTTT. Translation gives CAWRKSGPVNLNTGELFF.

The rearrangement joins TRBV7-9 to TRBJ2-2; TRBD1 aligns across 9 bases. Germline CDR1 reads SEHNR; CDR2 reads FQNEAQ (reference sequence). V gave up 4 bases and J gave up 3 bases; unmatched junction bases: 15. The length of the CDR3 is 19 residues. This CDR3 reads CASSSRDRVGKIDTGELFF. The CDR3 nucleotides are TGTGCCAGCAGCTCCCGGGACAGGGTAGGGAAAATAGACACCGGGGAGCTGTTTTTT.

As DNA, the CDR3 is TGTGCCAGCAGGCTCACAGGGAGTCGATGGGACATTCAGTACTTC. Translated: CASRLTGSRWDIQYF. The chain has TRBV6-5 and TRBJ2-4; D might be TRBD1 (6 bases). The CDR3 consists of 15 residues. V was pared by 6 bases and J by 8 bases, with 20 bases between. Germline-derived CDR1 and CDR2 are MNHEY and SVGAGI.

Concerning this clone itself: At the DNA level, this CDR3 is encoded by other sequences in the same sample as well. The chain uses TRBV18 and TRBJ2-5; D uncertain. Trimming took off 4 bases at V and 2 bases at J, with 2 bases between the two ends. The germline gives CDR1 KGHSH, CDR2 LQKENI. The CDR3 is 11 residues long. In DNA form, the CDR3 reads TGTGCCAGCTCACAGCAAGAGACCCAGTACTTC. Protein: CASSQQETQYF.

V is TRBV9 and J is TRBJ1-2; D may be TRBD1 (5 bases). This CDR3 has 12 amino acids. V gave up 3 bases and J gave up 7 bases, with 10 bases separating them. Per germline, CDR1 SGDLS and CDR2 YYNGEE. The CDR3 region has the DNA TGTGCCAGCAGCGGTGGACACTTTGGCTACACCTTC. Amino acid sequence: CASSGGHFGYTF.

The V call is TRBV5-1, the J call TRBJ1-1; D is unclear. The V end was cut by 3 bases, the J end by 1 base, with 7 bases between. The CDR3 loop spans 13 amino acids. Germline V CDR1 and CDR2: SGHRS, YFSETQ. CDR3: CASSSDWNTEAFF. The CDR3, as DNA: TGCGCCAGCAGCTCGGACTGGAACACTGAAGCTTTCTTT. The full variable domain, its missing parts supplied by reference TRBV5-1 and TRBJ1-1, is KAGVTQTPRYLIKTRGQQVTLSCSPISGHRSVSWYQQTPGQGLQFLFEYFSETQRNKGNFPGRFSGRQFSNSRSEMNVSTLELGDSALYLCASSSDWNTEAFFGQGTRLTVV.

The chain has TRBV10-2 and TRBJ2-1, with D unclear. Trimming left V 4 bases short and J 5 bases short, with 12 bases between. Per germline, CDR1 WSHSY and CDR2 SAAADI. The CDR3 length is 14 residues. The chain's CDR3 is CASSAFTEDNEQFF. The CDR3 region has the DNA TGCGCCAGCAGTGCATTCACAGAGGACAATGAGCAGTTCTTC.

The chain combines TRBV10-3 with TRBJ2-3; 12 bases align to TRBD2. This CDR3 comprises 17 residues. Losses at the gene ends were 0 bases for V and 5 bases for J; bases not matched to a gene: 6. The germline V gene has CDR1 ENHRY and CDR2 SYGVKD. The CDR3 DNA reads TGTGCCATCAGTGAGTCGAGACTAGCGGGAGTTCAAGATACGCAGTATTTT. Its protein is CAISESRLAGVQDTQYF.

This clone was seen more than once but under ten times. Other DNA sequences in the same sample also yield this CDR3. The DNA of the CDR3 is TGTGCCATCAGTGAGTCGGAAGTCTACGGCTACACCTTC. Residues: CAISESEVYGYTF. This chain joins TRBV10-3 and TRBJ1-2; D remains ambiguous. This CDR3 region has 13 residues. Germline CDR1 reads ENHRY; CDR2 reads SYGVKD. V was trimmed by 0 bases and J by 8 bases, leaving 10 bases between them.

The chain employs TRBV28 and TRBJ2-7; perhaps TRBD1 as D (5 bases). This CDR3 has 15 amino acids. V gave up 5 bases and J gave up 2 bases, with 16 bases separating them. Germline-derived CDR1 and CDR2 are MDHEN and SYDVKM. DNA for the CDR3: TGTGCCAGCAGTAACCCCAGGGAAGGGGCCTACGAGCAGTACTTC. Translated: CASSNPREGAYEQYF.

The chain uses TRBV6-1 and TRBJ2-3; D possibly corresponds to TRBD1 (5 bases). V was shortened by 5 bases and J by 2 bases, with 11 bases between the two germline ends. Germline V gene sequence: CDR1 MNHNS, CDR2 SASEGT. The CDR3 consists of 14 residues. The CDR3 here is CASSPGIITDTQYF. The CDR3 bases are TGTGCCAGCAGTCCAGGGATTATCACAGATACGCAGTATTTT.

In this sample, this clone turned up a few times. This chain joins TRBV10-2 and TRBJ2-2; D unresolved. Germline V gene lookup returns CDR1 WSHSY and CDR2 SAAADI. V was pared by 5 bases and J by 3 bases, with 7 bases between. The CDR3 totals 13 residues. CDR3 nucleotide sequence: TGCGCCAGCAGTTCGTTGGACACCGGGGAGCTGTTTTTT. Translating it yields CASSSLDTGELFF.

This clone was seen once. The chain carries TRBV5-1 and TRBJ2-2, with TRBD2 identical over 14 bases. V trimming: 0 bases; J trimming: 5 bases; junction bases outside the gene matches: 6. The CDR3 has 18 residues. Germline CDR1 and CDR2: SGHRS and YFSETQ. CDR3 protein: CASSLGGLAGGFTGELFF. CDR3 nucleotides: TGCGCCAGCAGCTTGGGCGGACTAGCGGGAGGATTTACCGGGGAGCTGTTTTTT. Full variable domain (rest looked up from reference TRBV5-1 and TRBJ2-2): KAGVTQTPRYLIKTRGQQVTLSCSPISGHRSVSWYQQTPGQGLQFLFEYFSETQRNKGNFPGRFSGRQFSNSRSEMNVSTLELGDSALYLCASSLGGLAGGFTGELFFGEGSRLTVL.

The rearrangement links TRBV12-5 to TRBJ2-6; D not certain. Germline CDR1 and CDR2: LGHNT and FRNRAP. V lost 1 base, J lost 5 bases, and 12 bases lay in between. This CDR3 spans 16 amino acids. The CDR3 here is CASGLALTGRANVLTF. In DNA, the CDR3 is TGTGCTAGTGGTTTGGCCCTTACTGGAAGGGCCAACGTCCTGACTTTC. The full variable domain, with the rest looked up from reference TRBV12-5 and TRBJ2-6, is DARVTQTPRHKVTEMGQEVTMRCQPILGHNTVFWYRQTMMQGLELLAYFRNRAPLDDSGMPKDRFSAEMPDATLATLKIQPSEPRDSAVYFCASGLALTGRANVLTFGAGSRLTVL.

V and J are TRBV5-1 and TRBJ1-2; no definite D call. Looked up from germline, CDR1 is SGHRS and CDR2 is YFSETQ. The CDR3 is 13 residues long. Trimming took off 6 bases at V and 8 bases at J, with 17 bases between the two ends. DNA of the CDR3: TGCGCCAGCACCCTCGGCGGGTCCAGCGGCTACACCTTC. Amino acid sequence: CASTLGGSSGYTF.

The J gene is TRBJ1-2, the V gene TRBV6-1, with D maybe TRBD1 (6 bases). With 5 bases removed from V and 4 bases from J, the gap between germline ends came to 17 bases. The V gene's germline CDR1 is MNHNS and CDR2 SASEGT. CDR3 length: 15 amino acids. The CDR3 spells CASSLQGSTLYGYTF. The CDR3 DNA follows: TGTGCCAGCAGTTTACAGGGATCCACCCTCTATGGCTACACCTTC.

The V gene is TRBV6-5, the J gene TRBJ1-2; 8 bases are a match to TRBD1. J gave up 4 bases and V 2 bases, and 3 bases lay outside the gene matches. This CDR3 has 14 amino acids. Germline values: CDR1 MNHEY, CDR2 SVGAGI. CDR3 coding DNA: TGTGCCAGCAGTTACGGACAGGGAGGCTATGGCTACACCTTC. Its translation: CASSYGQGGYGYTF.

The chain couples TRBV29-1 to TRBJ1-2; maybe TRBD1 (5 bases). V dropped 3 bases and J dropped 1 base, with 9 bases sitting between them. The CDR3 runs to 13 residues. The germline V gene encodes CDR1 SQVTM and CDR2 ANQGSEA. The CDR3 sequence: CSVDGGVNYGYTF. CDR3 sequence (DNA): TGCAGCGTTGATGGAGGGGTTAACTATGGCTACACCTTC. The full variable domain, completed using reference TRBV29-1 and TRBJ1-2, is SAVISQKPSRDICQRGTSLTIQCQVDSQVTMMFWYRQQPGQSLTLIATANQGSEATYESGFVIDKFPISRPNLTFSTLTVSNMSPEDSSIYLCSVDGGVNYGYTFGSGTRLTVV.

The genes are TRBV6-5 and TRBJ1-4; no firm D call. CDR1 and CDR2 (germline): MNHEY, SVGAGI. The CDR3 totals 10 residues. Trimming pared 2 bases from V and 10 bases from J, leaving 2 bases between. The CDR3 protein is CASSYRKLFF. CDR3 sequence (DNA): TGTGCCAGCAGTTACAGAAAACTGTTTTTT.

The chain carries TRBV6-5 and TRBJ1-1, with a possible D match to TRBD1 (5 bases). The V end lost 5 bases, the J end lost 6 bases, and 16 bases lay between the germline ends. This CDR3 is built from 14 residues. Germline values: CDR1 MNHEY, CDR2 SVGAGI. CDR3 nucleotides: TGTGCCAGCAGTCGGGGACGGACGAGCGCTGAAGCTTTCTTT. It yields the protein CASSRGRTSAEAFF.

This chain joins TRBV30 and TRBJ1-5; D might be TRBD1 (6 bases). Looked up from germline, CDR1 is GTSNPN and CDR2 is SVGIG (reference sequence). The CDR3 runs 13 residues. V gave up 0 bases and J gave up 12 bases, with 15 bases separating them. CDR3 in amino acids: CAWSVTGRPVQHF. DNA of the CDR3: TGTGCCTGGAGTGTAACAGGGCGGCCGGTCCAGCATTTT.

This chain connects TRBV11-2 to TRBJ1-6; possibly TRBD1 for D (6 bases). The CDR3 covers 13 residues. The V end lost 5 bases, the J end lost 7 bases, and 9 bases lay between the germline ends. Germline CDR1 is SGHAT and CDR2 is FQNNGV. The CDR3 DNA sequence: TGTGCCAGCAGCCCAAGGGGGAATTCACCCCTCCACTTT. Encoded protein: CASSPRGNSPLHF.

The chain combines TRBV2 with TRBJ1-6, with 11 bases matching TRBD1. The CDR3 runs to 15 residues. Germline CDR1 is SNHLY and CDR2 is FYNNEI. After removal of 3 bases from V and 8 bases from J, the junction contained 3 bases not matched to a gene. The DNA of the CDR3 is TGTGCCAGCAGTGAGGACAGGGGGCCTCATTCACCCCTCCACTTT. Translating gives CASSEDRGPHSPLHF. Full variable domain (outside the CDR3, taken from reference TRBV2 and TRBJ1-6): EPEVTQTPSHQVTQMGQEVILRCVPISNHLYFYWYRQILGQKVEFLVSFYNNEISEKSEIFDDQFSVERPDGSNFTLKIRSTKLEDSAMYFCASSEDRGPHSPLHFGNGTRLTVT.

This clone is a singleton in its sample. The CDR3 bases are TGCGCCAGCAGCAAGGGACCCACCTTGGTATCCACCGGGGAGCTGTTTTTT. Amino acids: CASSKGPTLVSTGELFF. The chain joins TRBV4-3 to TRBJ2-2; either TRBD1 or TRBD2 may fit D (5 bases each). Trimming took 5 bases from V and 4 from J, leaving 20 bases between them. Germline CDR1 and CDR2: LGHNA and YSLEER. The CDR3 totals 17 residues.

This chain connects TRBV6-1 to TRBJ1-1; TRBD1 matches at 7 bases. The CDR3 is 15 residues long. The germline V gene encodes CDR1 MNHNS and CDR2 SASEGT. V shed 4 bases, J shed 3 bases, and the junction held 8 bases outside the gene matches. The CDR3 coding sequence is TGTGCCAGCAGTGCGCAGGGGGTGGTTGACACTGAAGCTTTCTTT. Residues: CASSAQGVVDTEAFF.